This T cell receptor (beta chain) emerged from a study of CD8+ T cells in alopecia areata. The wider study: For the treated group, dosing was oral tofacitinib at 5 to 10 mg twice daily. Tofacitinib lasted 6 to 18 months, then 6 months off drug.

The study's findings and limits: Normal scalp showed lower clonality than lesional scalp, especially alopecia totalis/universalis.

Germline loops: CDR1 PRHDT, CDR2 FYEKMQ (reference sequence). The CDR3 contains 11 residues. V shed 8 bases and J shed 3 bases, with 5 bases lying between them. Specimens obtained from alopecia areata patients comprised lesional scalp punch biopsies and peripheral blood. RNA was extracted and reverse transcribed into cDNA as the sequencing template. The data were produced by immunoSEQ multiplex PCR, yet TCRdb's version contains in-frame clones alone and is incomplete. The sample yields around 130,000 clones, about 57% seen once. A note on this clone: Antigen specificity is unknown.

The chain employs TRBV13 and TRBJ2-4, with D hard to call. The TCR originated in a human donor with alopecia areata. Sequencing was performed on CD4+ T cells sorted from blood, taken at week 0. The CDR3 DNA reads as TGTGCCAGCGGTTACAAAAACATTCAGTACTTC. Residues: CASGYKNIQYF.